Listed below are T cell receptor beta chains from one sample, sequenced in a study of blood T cell repertoires in COVID-19. The assay was immunoSEQ multiplex PCR, and TCRdb's table has in-frame clones only and misses some. Here the sample spans around 120,000 clones, more than 65% being singletons. Sequencing was carried out using peripheral blood. These receptors all stem from a woman in her sixties or seventies with acute or convalescent COVID-19. The CDR3 runs from the conserved cysteine through the conserved F or W. A D gene is named only where the DNA matches it firmly. Rows give clone size only sometimes, using once, few, many, or a class for an expanded clone.

j_call: TRBJ1-2
clone_size: NA
d_call: NA
v_call: TRBV10-3
cdr3_aa: CATTRAGGNYGYTF
cdr3_nt: TGTGCCACCACCAGGGCGGGGGGCAACTATGGCTACACCTTC

j_call: TRBJ2-1
clone_size: NA
d_call: TRBD1
v_call: TRBV5-1
cdr3_aa: CASSWGDRDNNEQFF
cdr3_nt: TGCGCCAGCAGCTGGGGGGACAGGGATAACAATGAGCAGTTCTTC

j_call: TRBJ2-1
clone_size: NA
d_call: TRBD2
v_call: TRBV9
cdr3_aa: CASSYGTQSASGGPSYNEQFF
cdr3_nt: TGTGCCAGCAGCTATGGGACGCAATCGGCTAGCGGGGGGCCCAGCTACAATGAGCAGTTCTTC

j_call: TRBJ2-5
clone_size: NA
d_call: NA
v_call: TRBV10-3
cdr3_aa: CAINAGGPQETQYF
cdr3_nt: TGTGCCATCAATGCCGGGGGGCCGCAAGAGACCCAGTACTTC

j_call: TRBJ2-5
clone_size: once
d_call: NA
v_call: TRBV5-6
cdr3_aa: CASSSSSEGTQYF
cdr3_nt: TGTGCCAGCAGCTCATCCTCGGAGGGGACCCAGTACTTC

j_call: TRBJ1-5
clone_size: NA
d_call: NA
v_call: TRBV6-5
cdr3_aa: CASIRSGNSNQPQHF
cdr3_nt: TGTGCCAGCATCCGCAGTGGTAATAGCAATCAGCCCCAGCATTTT

j_call: TRBJ2-5
clone_size: NA
d_call: NA
v_call: TRBV10-3
cdr3_aa: CAIAGIKETQYF
cdr3_nt: TGTGCCATCGCAGGAATTAAGGAGACCCAGTACTTC

j_call: TRBJ2-7
clone_size: NA
d_call: NA
v_call: TRBV18
cdr3_aa: CASSPNRATYEQYF
cdr3_nt: TGTGCCAGCTCACCAAACAGGGCCACCTACGAGCAGTACTTC

j_call: TRBJ2-1
clone_size: NA
d_call: TRBD1
v_call: TRBV4-2
cdr3_aa: CASSPAGTGGHNEQFF
cdr3_nt: TGTGCCAGCAGCCCAGCCGGGACAGGGGGCCACAATGAGCAGTTCTTC

j_call: TRBJ1-5
clone_size: NA
d_call: TRBD1
v_call: TRBV7-2
cdr3_aa: CASSSQGANQPQHF
cdr3_nt: TGTGCCAGCAGCTCCCAGGGGGCCAATCAGCCCCAGCATTTT

j_call: TRBJ2-1
clone_size: NA
d_call: NA
v_call: TRBV29-1
cdr3_aa: CSVGQVNNEQFF
cdr3_nt: TGCAGCGTTGGACAGGTGAACAATGAGCAGTTCTTC

j_call: TRBJ1-3
clone_size: few
d_call: TRBD1
v_call: TRBV9
cdr3_aa: CASSVSTGGNAGNTIYF
cdr3_nt: TGTGCCAGCAGCGTATCAACAGGGGGCAATGCTGGAAACACCATATATTTT

j_call: TRBJ2-2
clone_size: NA
d_call: TRBD2
v_call: TRBV5-5
cdr3_aa: CASSKDPGGTGELFF
cdr3_nt: TGTGCCAGCAGCAAGGACCCGGGGGGCACCGGGGAGCTGTTTTTT

j_call: TRBJ2-1
clone_size: NA
d_call: NA
v_call: TRBV27
cdr3_aa: CASSRGQHGNEQFF
cdr3_nt: TGTGCCAGCAGTCGAGGGCAGCACGGCAATGAGCAGTTCTTC

j_call: TRBJ2-1
clone_size: NA
d_call: NA
v_call: TRBV25-1
cdr3_aa: CASSESSVSYNEQFF
cdr3_nt: TGTGCCAGCAGTGAATCTAGCGTTTCCTACAATGAGCAGTTCTTC

j_call: TRBJ1-1
clone_size: NA
d_call: NA
v_call: TRBV30
cdr3_aa: CAWSVRADTEAFF
cdr3_nt: TGTGCCTGGAGTGTCCGCGCCGACACTGAAGCTTTCTTT

j_call: TRBJ2-5
clone_size: NA
d_call: NA
v_call: TRBV21-1
cdr3_aa: CADRLAGQETQYF
cdr3_nt: TGTGCCGACAGACTAGCGGGGCAAGAGACCCAGTACTTC

j_call: TRBJ1-5
clone_size: NA
d_call: NA
v_call: TRBV15
cdr3_aa: CATSRDLVSYQPQHF
cdr3_nt: TGTGCCACCAGCAGAGATCTAGTCTCTTATCAGCCCCAGCATTTT

j_call: TRBJ1-5
clone_size: NA
d_call: NA
v_call: TRBV24-1
cdr3_aa: CATSDAGEGGYQPQHF
cdr3_nt: TGTGCCACCAGTGATGCTGGAGAAGGGGGATATCAGCCCCAGCATTTT

j_call: TRBJ2-7
clone_size: NA
d_call: TRBD2
v_call: TRBV4-2
cdr3_aa: CASSQAGGLGYEQYF
cdr3_nt: TGTGCCAGCAGCCAAGCGGGAGGGCTTGGATACGAGCAGTACTTC

j_call: TRBJ1-5
clone_size: NA
d_call: TRBD1
v_call: TRBV3-1/TRBV3-2
cdr3_aa: CASSQGGGNNQPQHF
cdr3_nt: TGTGCCAGCAGCCAAGGAGGGGGCAACAATCAGCCCCAGCATTTT

j_call: TRBJ2-6
clone_size: few
d_call: NA
v_call: TRBV19
cdr3_aa: CASKDTSRANVLTF
cdr3_nt: TGTGCCAGCAAGGACACCTCACGGGCCAACGTCCTGACTTTC

j_call: TRBJ1-3
clone_size: NA
d_call: TRBD1
v_call: TRBV13
cdr3_aa: CASSPGQGTYSGNTIYF
cdr3_nt: TGTGCCAGCAGCCCAGGACAGGGCACTTACTCTGGAAACACCATATATTTT

j_call: TRBJ2-7
clone_size: NA
d_call: NA
v_call: TRBV5-1
cdr3_aa: CASSGDRPYEQYF
cdr3_nt: TGCGCCAGCAGCGGCGACAGACCCTACGAGCAGTACTTC

j_call: TRBJ2-3
clone_size: NA
d_call: TRBD2
v_call: TRBV19
cdr3_aa: CASSTMGTGGKNTQYF
cdr3_nt: TGTGCCAGTAGTACGATGGGGACGGGAGGTAAAAATACGCAGTATTTT

j_call: TRBJ1-6
clone_size: once
d_call: NA
v_call: TRBV6-6
cdr3_aa: CASSPRGGSSSPLHF
cdr3_nt: TGTGCCAGCAGTCCTCGCGGAGGATCAAGTTCACCCCTCCACTTT

j_call: TRBJ2-1
clone_size: NA
d_call: TRBD2
v_call: TRBV9
cdr3_aa: CASSVASGGAGVSYNEQFF
cdr3_nt: TGTGCCAGCAGCGTAGCTAGCGGGGGGGCAGGGGTCTCCTACAATGAGCAGTTCTTC

j_call: TRBJ2-7
clone_size: few
d_call: TRBD1
v_call: TRBV19
cdr3_aa: CASTIRQGAYEQYF
cdr3_nt: TGTGCCAGTACCATACGACAGGGAGCCTACGAGCAGTACTTC

j_call: TRBJ1-1
clone_size: NA
d_call: NA
v_call: TRBV12-3/TRBV12-4
cdr3_aa: CASSRRVSEAFF
cdr3_nt: TGTGCCAGCAGCCGCAGGGTCTCTGAAGCTTTCTTT

j_call: TRBJ1-1
clone_size: NA
d_call: NA
v_call: TRBV6-5
cdr3_aa: CASCVGDRAAEAFF
cdr3_nt: TGTGCCAGCTGCGTAGGGGATCGGGCTGCTGAAGCTTTCTTT

j_call: TRBJ1-5
clone_size: NA
d_call: NA
v_call: TRBV6-1
cdr3_aa: CASSEMAGFQPQHF
cdr3_nt: TGTGCCAGCAGTGAAATGGCAGGGTTTCAGCCCCAGCATTTT

j_call: TRBJ1-1
clone_size: few
d_call: NA
v_call: TRBV6-2/TRBV6-3
cdr3_aa: CASSRGRDTEAFF
cdr3_nt: TGTGCCAGCAGCAGGGGCCGGGACACTGAAGCTTTCTTT

j_call: TRBJ1-6
clone_size: NA
d_call: TRBD1
v_call: TRBV5-1
cdr3_aa: CASSLGQGGSPLHF
cdr3_nt: TGCGCCAGCAGCCTAGGACAGGGAGGCTCACCCCTCCACTTT

j_call: TRBJ2-7
clone_size: NA
d_call: TRBD1
v_call: TRBV11-3
cdr3_aa: CASSRGQGRSYEQYF
cdr3_nt: TGTGCCAGCAGCCGGGGACAGGGAAGATCCTACGAGCAGTACTTC

j_call: TRBJ1-2
clone_size: once
d_call: TRBD1
v_call: TRBV14
cdr3_aa: CASSRGRTGEGYTF
cdr3_nt: TGTGCCAGCAGCCGGGGACGGACAGGGGAGGGCTACACCTTC

j_call: TRBJ2-7
clone_size: NA
d_call: TRBD2
v_call: TRBV11-2
cdr3_aa: CASSLVAGSSYEQYF
cdr3_nt: TGTGCCAGCAGCTTAGTAGCGGGGAGCTCCTACGAGCAGTACTTC

j_call: TRBJ2-1
clone_size: NA
d_call: NA
v_call: TRBV19
cdr3_aa: CASSISVTYYNEQFF
cdr3_nt: TGTGCCAGTAGTATCTCCGTGACATACTACAATGAGCAGTTCTTC

j_call: TRBJ2-5
clone_size: few
d_call: NA
v_call: TRBV5-6
cdr3_aa: CASSITTVETQYF
cdr3_nt: TGTGCCAGCAGCATAACTACCGTGGAGACCCAGTACTTC

j_call: TRBJ1-6
clone_size: many
d_call: NA
v_call: TRBV7-2
cdr3_aa: CASSLDRGGNSPLHF
cdr3_nt: TGTGCCAGCAGCTTAGATCGGGGTGGCAATTCACCCCTCCACTTT

j_call: TRBJ2-3
clone_size: NA
d_call: NA
v_call: TRBV4-1
cdr3_aa: CASSQVARATDTQYF
cdr3_nt: TGCGCCAGCAGCCAGGTAGCAAGAGCCACAGATACGCAGTATTTT

j_call: TRBJ1-5
clone_size: few
d_call: NA
v_call: TRBV4-1
cdr3_aa: CASSQGHQSDQPQHF
cdr3_nt: TGCGCCAGCAGCCAAGGGCACCAGAGCGATCAGCCCCAGCATTTT

j_call: TRBJ2-3
clone_size: NA
d_call: TRBD2
v_call: TRBV5-1
cdr3_aa: CASSFGTSGGRGTDTQYF
cdr3_nt: TGCGCCAGCAGCTTCGGGACTAGCGGGGGGCGGGGCACAGATACGCAGTATTTT

j_call: TRBJ2-2
clone_size: NA
d_call: TRBD2
v_call: TRBV30
cdr3_aa: CAWSGLAGLNTGELFF
cdr3_nt: TGTGCCTGGTCGGGACTAGCGGGACTTAACACCGGGGAGCTGTTTTTT

j_call: TRBJ2-7
clone_size: NA
d_call: TRBD1
v_call: TRBV2
cdr3_aa: CASSGQGAREQYF
cdr3_nt: TGTGCCAGCAGTGGACAGGGGGCTCGTGAGCAGTACTTC

j_call: TRBJ2-7
clone_size: NA
d_call: NA
v_call: TRBV2
cdr3_aa: CASSPRAGQYSYEQYF
cdr3_nt: TGTGCCAGCAGTCCCAGGGCAGGACAATACTCCTACGAGCAGTACTTC

j_call: TRBJ2-1
clone_size: NA
d_call: NA
v_call: TRBV27
cdr3_aa: CASSSSSYNEQFF
cdr3_nt: TGTGCCAGCAGTTCTAGCTCCTACAATGAGCAGTTCTTC

j_call: TRBJ1-5
clone_size: NA
d_call: TRBD1
v_call: TRBV10-3
cdr3_aa: CAIGQEVNQPQHF
cdr3_nt: TGTGCCATTGGACAGGAGGTCAATCAGCCCCAGCATTTT

j_call: TRBJ1-1
clone_size: few
d_call: NA
v_call: TRBV27
cdr3_aa: CASRGGGTEAFF
cdr3_nt: TGTGCCAGCAGGGGGGGTGGAACTGAAGCTTTCTTT

j_call: TRBJ1-2
clone_size: NA
d_call: TRBD1
v_call: TRBV5-6
cdr3_aa: CASSLAMGTGLHGYTF
cdr3_nt: TGTGCCAGCAGCTTGGCCATGGGGACAGGGTTACATGGCTACACCTTC

j_call: TRBJ2-7
clone_size: NA
d_call: TRBD2
v_call: TRBV25-1
cdr3_aa: CASESQGGVAEEQYF
cdr3_nt: TGTGCCAGCGAGAGCCAGGGAGGGGTAGCCGAGGAGCAGTACTTC

j_call: TRBJ1-2
clone_size: NA
d_call: NA
v_call: TRBV25-1
cdr3_aa: CASARGVNYGYTF
cdr3_nt: TGTGCCAGCGCCCGGGGAGTGAACTATGGCTACACCTTC

j_call: TRBJ1-5
clone_size: NA
d_call: NA
v_call: TRBV12-5
cdr3_aa: CASGSTVESNQPQHF
cdr3_nt: TGTGCTAGTGGTTCGACAGTCGAAAGCAATCAGCCCCAGCATTTT

j_call: TRBJ2-7
clone_size: once
d_call: TRBD1
v_call: TRBV5-1
cdr3_aa: CASSFWDRAYEQYF
cdr3_nt: TGCGCCAGCAGCTTTTGGGACAGGGCCTACGAGCAGTACTTC

j_call: TRBJ1-1
clone_size: once
d_call: NA
v_call: TRBV5-4
cdr3_aa: CASSLGRGNTEAFF
cdr3_nt: TGTGCCAGCAGCTTGGGCAGGGGGAACACTGAAGCTTTCTTT

j_call: TRBJ2-7
clone_size: few
d_call: NA
v_call: TRBV6-1
cdr3_aa: CASSEAGGAYEQYF
cdr3_nt: TGTGCCAGCAGTGAAGCAGGGGGGGCCTACGAGCAGTACTTC

j_call: TRBJ1-5
clone_size: NA
d_call: NA
v_call: TRBV7-2
cdr3_aa: CASSLGPQDQPQHF
cdr3_nt: TGTGCCAGCAGCTTAGGGCCCCAAGATCAGCCCCAGCATTTT

j_call: TRBJ1-2
clone_size: NA
d_call: TRBD1
v_call: TRBV19
cdr3_aa: CASTGQGNYGYTF
cdr3_nt: TGTGCCAGCACCGGACAGGGAAACTATGGCTACACCTTC